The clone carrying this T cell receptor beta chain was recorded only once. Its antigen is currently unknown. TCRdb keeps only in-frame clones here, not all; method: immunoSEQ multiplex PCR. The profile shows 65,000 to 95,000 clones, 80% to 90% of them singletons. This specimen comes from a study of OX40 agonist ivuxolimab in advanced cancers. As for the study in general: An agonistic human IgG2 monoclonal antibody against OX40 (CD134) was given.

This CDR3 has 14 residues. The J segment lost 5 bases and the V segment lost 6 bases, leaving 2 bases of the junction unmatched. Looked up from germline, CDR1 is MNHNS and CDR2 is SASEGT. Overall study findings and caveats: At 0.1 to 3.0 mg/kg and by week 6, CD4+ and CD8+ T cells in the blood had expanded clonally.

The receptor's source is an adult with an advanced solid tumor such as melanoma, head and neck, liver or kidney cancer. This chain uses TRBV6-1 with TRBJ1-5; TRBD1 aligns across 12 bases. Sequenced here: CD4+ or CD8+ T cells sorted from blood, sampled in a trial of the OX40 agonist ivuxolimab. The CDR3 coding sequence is TGTGCCAGCAGGGGGACAGGGGGCGATCAGCCCCAGCATTTT. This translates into CASRGTGGDQPQHF.